A selection of T cell receptor beta chains follows, all from one sample in a study of molecular identifiers for immune sequencing clone quantification. A single record per CDR3 protein comes from TCRdb applying MiXCR to the PCR reads. This sample has around 470,000 distinct CDR3 sequences; roughly a fifth occur once, and the top ten carry about 0.8%. The sequencing sample was made of naive CD8+ T cells from blood, with Jurkat cell RNA spiked in. The receptors shown here come from a human donor in good health. Some libraries in this study had Jurkat cell RNA spiked in. The CDR3 runs from the conserved cysteine through the conserved F or W. The D gene is left open where the match is weak. A row's size may be missing; if present it is once, few, many or a size class.

D: TRBD1; length: 15; J: TRBJ1-5; size: .; V: TRBV12-3/TRBV12-4; DNA: TGTGCCAGCAGTTTTCGACAGGGATCGTTTCAGCCCCAGCATTTT; CDR3: CASSFRQGSFQPQHF
D: .; length: 15; J: TRBJ2-2; size: few; V: TRBV5-3; DNA: TGTGCCAGCAGCGAGGACAGAGCGAACACCGGGGAGCTGTTTTTT; CDR3: CASSEDRANTGELFF
D: .; length: 14; J: TRBJ2-2; size: once; V: TRBV24-1; DNA: TGTGCCACCGGTGCCAGCTGGAACACCGGGGAGCTGTTTTTT; CDR3: CATGASWNTGELFF
D: .; length: 15; J: TRBJ2-7; size: .; V: TRBV4-1; DNA: TGCGCCAGCAGCCAAGGGGGCGGGGTAGGGTACGAGCAGTACTTC; CDR3: CASSQGGGVGYEQYF
D: TRBD1; length: 14; J: TRBJ1-5; size: few; V: TRBV19; DNA: TGTGCCAGTACCGGGACAGGGGGCTATCAGCCCCAGCATTTT; CDR3: CASTGTGGYQPQHF
D: .; length: 15; J: TRBJ2-2; size: few; V: TRBV19; DNA: TGTGCCAGTACCTTAGCGAACACGAACACCGGGGAGCTGTTTTTT; CDR3: CASTLANTNTGELFF
D: TRBD1; length: 15; J: TRBJ1-4; size: many; V: TRBV28; DNA: TGTGCCAGCAGTTCCGGACAGGGTGGATTTGAAAAACTGTTTTTT; CDR3: CASSSGQGGFEKLFF
D: .; length: 14; J: TRBJ2-5; size: .; V: TRBV5-6; DNA: TGTGCCAGCAGCTTGAGATGGGCCCACGAGACCCAGTACTTC; CDR3: CASSLRWAHETQYF
D: TRBD1; length: 14; J: TRBJ2-6; size: .; V: TRBV2; DNA: TGTGCCACCCAGACAGGGCCTGGGGCCAACGTCCTGACTTTC; CDR3: CATQTGPGANVLTF
D: TRBD1; length: 16; J: TRBJ2-7; size: few; V: TRBV20-1; DNA: TGCAGTGCTAGAGATCTCCTGGGACAGGGAGACTACGAGCAGTACTTC; CDR3: CSARDLLGQGDYEQYF
D: .; length: 14; J: TRBJ1-5; size: .; V: TRBV20-1; DNA: TGCAGTGCTAGAGATCGGGCAGGGTACCGACCCCAGCATTTT; CDR3: CSARDRAGYRPQHF
D: .; length: 17; J: TRBJ2-5; size: many; V: TRBV5-1; DNA: TGCGCCAGCAGCTTAAACTTAAGGGACCCAAACATGGAGACCCAGTACTTC; CDR3: CASSLNLRDPNMETQYF
D: TRBD2; length: 16; J: TRBJ2-3; size: .; V: TRBV4-3; DNA: TGCGCCAGCAGCCAGGGAGCTAGCGGGAGTTCAGATATGCAGTATTTT; CDR3: CASSQGASGSSDMQYF
D: .; length: 15; J: TRBJ1-1; size: many; V: TRBV7-9; DNA: TGTGCCAGCAGCTTAGTGCGGGGGATGAGGAATGAAGCTTTCTTT; CDR3: CASSLVRGMRNEAFF
D: .; length: 16; J: TRBJ1-1; size: many; V: TRBV21-1; DNA: TGTGCCAGCAGCCCAAACAGGGAGCTCGTGAACACTGAAGCTTTCTTT; CDR3: CASSPNRELVNTEAFF
D: .; length: 13; J: TRBJ2-1; size: many; V: TRBV20-1; DNA: TGCAGTGCCCCAGGTGATACCCGGGGTGAGCAGTTCTTC; CDR3: CSAPGDTRGEQFF
D: TRBD2; length: 14; J: TRBJ2-3; size: .; V: TRBV5-3; DNA: TGTGCCTGCTCGATGGTAGCGGGAGAAGATACGCAGTATTTT; CDR3: CACSMVAGEDTQYF
D: .; length: 18; J: TRBJ1-5; size: many; V: TRBV28; DNA: TGTGCCAGCAGTAACCCCCGGACAGTCACAAAGGGGTATCAGCCCCAGCATTTT; CDR3: CASSNPRTVTKGYQPQHF
D: TRBD2; length: 17; J: TRBJ2-2; size: few; V: TRBV24-1; DNA: TGTGCCACCTGGGGCGGGACTAGCGGAACGAACACCGGGGAGCTGTTTTTT; CDR3: CATWGGTSGTNTGELFF
D: .; length: 15; J: TRBJ1-4; size: few; V: TRBV7-6; DNA: TGTGCCAGCAGCTCTTTGGGGGGCGCGGGTGAAAAACTGTTTTTT; CDR3: CASSSLGGAGEKLFF
D: TRBD2; length: 18; J: TRBJ2-7; size: .; V: TRBV12-3/TRBV12-4; DNA: TGTGCCAGCATGGGACCCCGGCTAGCGGGAGTTAGGGGTATCGAGCAGTACTTC; CDR3: CASMGPRLAGVRGIEQYF
D: .; length: 16; J: TRBJ2-5; size: few; V: TRBV11-2; DNA: TGTGCCAGCAGCTTACCCACCGGGGACTGGCAAGAGACCCAGTACTTC; CDR3: CASSLPTGDWQETQYF
D: .; length: 13; J: TRBJ2-5; size: .; V: TRBV12-3/TRBV12-4; DNA: TGTGCCGGCAGTAATGAGGATGGGGAGACCCAGTACTTC; CDR3: CAGSNEDGETQYF
D: .; length: 12; J: TRBJ2-2; size: few; V: TRBV5-1; DNA: TGCGCCAGCAGCTCCGTGGGGTTGGAGCTGTTTTTT; CDR3: CASSSVGLELFF
D: TRBD2; length: 16; J: TRBJ2-5; size: many; V: TRBV11-2; DNA: TGTGCCAGCAGCCCGGGACTAGCGGGGTACCAAGAGACCCAGTACTTC; CDR3: CASSPGLAGYQETQYF
D: .; length: 13; J: TRBJ2-7; size: many; V: TRBV6-2/TRBV6-3; DNA: TGTGCCAGCAACCCCCTAGCGAACTACGAGCAGTACTTC; CDR3: CASNPLANYEQYF
D: .; length: 16; J: TRBJ1-3; size: .; V: TRBV7-9; DNA: TGTGCCAGCAGATCAACCAGGAGTAACTCTGGAAACACCCTATATTTT; CDR3: CASRSTRSNSGNTLYF
D: TRBD2; length: 16; J: TRBJ2-3; size: many; V: TRBV7-6; DNA: TGTGCCAGCAGCTATTCGGGAGGGCCACCCACAGATACGCAGTATTTT; CDR3: CASSYSGGPPTDTQYF
D: .; length: 12; J: TRBJ2-7; size: few; V: TRBV5-4; DNA: TGTGCCAGCAGCTTGGTGGCAGACGAGCAGTACTTC; CDR3: CASSLVADEQYF
D: .; length: 16; J: TRBJ1-1; size: many; V: TRBV27; DNA: TGTGCCAGCAGTCCCCCGGGGTTCATGACGGGCACTGAAGCTTTCTTT; CDR3: CASSPPGFMTGTEAFF
D: .; length: 12; J: TRBJ1-5; size: .; V: TRBV6-5; DNA: TGTGCCAGCAGACCTTTGGGGGGGCCCCAGCATTTT; CDR3: CASRPLGGPQHF
D: .; length: 14; J: TRBJ2-3; size: many; V: TRBV7-2; DNA: TGTGCCACCAACACCTTTACGGCGGCAGATACGCAGTATTTT; CDR3: CATNTFTAADTQYF
D: .; length: 15; J: TRBJ1-4; size: few; V: TRBV2; DNA: TGTGCCAGCAGAACCAGGTGGCAGGCGGATGAAAAACTGTTTTTT; CDR3: CASRTRWQADEKLFF
D: .; length: 13; J: TRBJ1-4; size: .; V: TRBV5-1; DNA: TGCGCCAGCACCGCGGGCAACAATGAAAAACTGTTTTTT; CDR3: CASTAGNNEKLFF
D: TRBD1; length: 16; J: TRBJ1-1; size: few; V: TRBV27; DNA: TGTGCCAGCAAGATCGGACAGGGGATATCGGACACTGAAGCTTTCTTT; CDR3: CASKIGQGISDTEAFF
D: .; length: 15; J: TRBJ2-3; size: many; V: TRBV10-3; DNA: TGTGCCATCAGTGAGTCCCGATACACCGGAGGGACGCAGTATTTT; CDR3: CAISESRYTGGTQYF
D: .; length: 16; J: TRBJ2-7; size: many; V: TRBV5-1; DNA: TGCGCCAGCAGCTTGATCTCTTGGGGCAATTCGTACGAGCAGTACTTC; CDR3: CASSLISWGNSYEQYF
D: .; length: 16; J: TRBJ1-1; size: .; V: TRBV2; DNA: TGTGCCAGCAGTGAAATGGGGGTTCTCATGAACACTGAAGCTTTCTTT; CDR3: CASSEMGVLMNTEAFF
D: .; length: 14; J: TRBJ1-5; size: few; V: TRBV27; DNA: TGTGCCAGCAGTCACTATGGGGTGAATCAGCCCCAGCATTTT; CDR3: CASSHYGVNQPQHF
D: TRBD2; length: 22; J: TRBJ2-1; size: few; V: TRBV5-3; DNA: TGTGCCAGAAGCTTGAGCAGAGTGGGACTAGCGGGATCCCTGACGCCTTACAATGAGCAGTTCTTC; CDR3: CARSLSRVGLAGSLTPYNEQFF
D: TRBD1; length: 16; J: TRBJ2-4; size: few; V: TRBV12-3/TRBV12-4; DNA: TGTGCCAGCAGTCCGTCCGGGACAGTAGCCAAAAACATTCAGTACTTC; CDR3: CASSPSGTVAKNIQYF
D: .; length: 15; J: TRBJ2-3; size: many; V: TRBV5-8; DNA: TGTGCCAGCAGCTACGAATTTTCGAACACAGATACGCAGTATTTT; CDR3: CASSYEFSNTDTQYF
D: .; length: 15; J: TRBJ1-3; size: .; V: TRBV4-3; DNA: TGCGCCAGCAGCCAAGATCGGAACTCTGGAAACACCATATATTTT; CDR3: CASSQDRNSGNTIYF
D: TRBD1; length: 15; J: TRBJ2-7; size: .; V: TRBV19; DNA: TGTGCCAGTAGCCCGTGGACAGGGAGGTCCTACGAGCAGTACTTC; CDR3: CASSPWTGRSYEQYF